The clone carrying this T cell receptor (beta chain) came up a few times. Antigen unknown. This specimen belongs to a study of lymphopenia after photon versus proton radiotherapy. Study-level findings and limits: After lymphocyte nadir, photon-treated repertoires showed oligoclonal expansion, especially CD8+ Temra.

TCRdb's table, derived via immunoSEQ multiplex PCR, lists solely in-frame clones and lacks some. The table has approximately 17,000 clones, roughly 84% seen once. V was pared by 4 bases and J by 4 bases, with 16 bases between. Germline V gene sequence: CDR1 GTSNPN, CDR2 SVGIG (reference sequence). This CDR3 contains 14 residues. This receptor was obtained from a man aged 70 or older with pancreatic cancer. The sample consisted of peripheral blood, taken from a patient treated with proton-based radiotherapy. V and J are TRBV30 and TRBJ1-2, with D possibly TRBD1 on 5 matching bases. CDR3 region: CAWTGAGRTYGYTF. CDR3 nucleotides: TGTGCCTGGACCGGGGCGGGGCGTACCTATGGCTACACCTTC.